This T cell receptor (beta chain) was sequenced during a study of T cells in Graves' hyperthyroidism and ophthalmopathy. As for the study in general: Upon initial diagnosis and before any treatment, peripheral blood was collected.

The TCR beta CDR3 regions underwent amplification using RNA transcripts as the source. The HTBI set primed first-round TCR CDR3 RT-PCR. TCRdb processed the multiplex PCR reads anew with MiXCR; each CDR3 protein has one entry. Of around 450,000 distinct CDR3 sequences listed, approximately 14% are singletons. This CDR3 contains 18 residues. From germline, CDR1 is SGDLS and CDR2 YYNGEE. J gave up 4 bases and V 0 bases, and 5 bases lay outside the gene matches. This clonotype showed up just a few times. Sequencing used blood. The rearrangement uses TRBV9 and TRBJ2-2; 14 nucleotides line up with TRBD2. The clonotype originates from a woman aged 18-29 years with Graves' hyperthyroidism. CDR3: CASSVGGLAGDSTGELFF. Written as DNA, the CDR3 is TGTGCCAGCAGCGTAGGGGGACTAGCGGGAGACTCCACCGGGGAGCTGTTTTTT.